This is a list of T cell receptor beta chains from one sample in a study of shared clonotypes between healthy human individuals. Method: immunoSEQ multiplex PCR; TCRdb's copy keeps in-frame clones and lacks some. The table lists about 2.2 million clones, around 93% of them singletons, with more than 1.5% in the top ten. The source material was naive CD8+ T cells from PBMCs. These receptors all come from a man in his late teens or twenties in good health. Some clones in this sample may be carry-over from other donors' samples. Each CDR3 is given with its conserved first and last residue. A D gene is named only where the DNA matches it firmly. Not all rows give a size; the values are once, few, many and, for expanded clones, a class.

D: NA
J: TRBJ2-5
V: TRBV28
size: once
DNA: TGTGCCAGCAGTTCCTCTCGATTCGAGACCCAGTACTTC
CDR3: CASSSSRFETQYF

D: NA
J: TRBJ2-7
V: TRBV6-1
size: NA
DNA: TGTGCCAGCAGTTCCCTTACTCAGGTAGGGTACGAGCAGTACTTC
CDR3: CASSSLTQVGYEQYF

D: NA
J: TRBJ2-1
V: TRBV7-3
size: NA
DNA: TGTGCCAGCAGCCCCTTCGCGGCCACGAGCTCCTACAATGAGCAGTTCTTC
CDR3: CASSPFAATSSYNEQFF

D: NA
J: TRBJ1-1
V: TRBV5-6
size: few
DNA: TGTGCCAGCAGCATCACAGGGTATACATCCACTGAAGCTTTCTTT
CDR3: CASSITGYTSTEAFF

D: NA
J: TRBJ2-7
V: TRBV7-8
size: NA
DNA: TGTGCCAGCAGCTCAAAGGGTTCGGCAGGGAACGAGCAGTACTTC
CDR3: CASSSKGSAGNEQYF

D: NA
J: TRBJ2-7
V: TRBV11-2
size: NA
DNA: TGTGCCAGCGGTTACATCTACGAGCAGTACTTC
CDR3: CASGYIYEQYF

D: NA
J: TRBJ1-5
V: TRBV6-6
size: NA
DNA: TGTGCCAGCAGTTATTGGGGGCGAGACAATCAGCCCCAGCATTTT
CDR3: CASSYWGRDNQPQHF

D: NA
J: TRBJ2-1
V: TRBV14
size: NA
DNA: TGTGCCAGCAGCCAAGCGGCAGGGGCCGTTTACAATGAGCAGTTCTTC
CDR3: CASSQAAGAVYNEQFF

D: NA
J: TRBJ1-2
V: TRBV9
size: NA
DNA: TGTGCCAGCAGCGTAGGCGCCAGGGGCTACACCTTC
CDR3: CASSVGARGYTF

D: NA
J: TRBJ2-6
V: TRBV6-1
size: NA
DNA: TGTGCCAGCAGTGAAGGACTGACCTCTGGGGCCAACGTCCTGACTTTC
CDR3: CASSEGLTSGANVLTF

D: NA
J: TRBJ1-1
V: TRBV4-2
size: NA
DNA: TGTGCCAGCAGCCAAGAATCAGGGAGAAACACTGAAGCTTTCTTT
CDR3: CASSQESGRNTEAFF

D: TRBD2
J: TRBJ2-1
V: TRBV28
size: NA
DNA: TGTGCCAGCAGTTTAAGAGGGACTAGCGGGATGAACAATGAGCAGTTCTTC
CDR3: CASSLRGTSGMNNEQFF

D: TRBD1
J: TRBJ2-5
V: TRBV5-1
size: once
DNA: TGCGCCAGCAGCTTGATTGGGACAGTTAGGGAGACCCAGTACTTC
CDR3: CASSLIGTVRETQYF

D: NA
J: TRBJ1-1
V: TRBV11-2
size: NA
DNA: TGTGCCAGCAGCTTAGCAATCGACAGATTCAACACTGAAGCTTTCTTT
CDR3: CASSLAIDRFNTEAFF

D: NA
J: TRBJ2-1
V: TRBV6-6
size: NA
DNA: TGTGCCAGCAGAGGAATAGCGGAACCTTCCTACAATGAGCAGTTCTTC
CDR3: CASRGIAEPSYNEQFF

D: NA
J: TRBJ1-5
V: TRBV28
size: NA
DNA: TGTGCCAGCACCTTCTCGGGAAACAATCAGCCCCAGCATTTT
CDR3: CASTFSGNNQPQHF

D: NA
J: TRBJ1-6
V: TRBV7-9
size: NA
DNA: TGTGCCAGCAGCTTAGGGGAGCCCCTCCACTTT
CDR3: CASSLGEPLHF

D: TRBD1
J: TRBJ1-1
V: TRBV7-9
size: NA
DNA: TGTGCCAGCAGCTTAGGGGGACAGGTCGAAGCTTTCTTT
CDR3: CASSLGGQVEAFF

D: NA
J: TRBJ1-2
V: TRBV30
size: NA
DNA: TGTGCCTGGAGCGCTACACCAGGGGCATCGAATGGCTACACCTTC
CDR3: CAWSATPGASNGYTF

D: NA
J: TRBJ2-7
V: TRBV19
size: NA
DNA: TGTGCCAGTAGTACCTATCCTGCCGGCCCCTTGAGCGACGAGCAGTACTTC
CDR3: CASSTYPAGPLSDEQYF

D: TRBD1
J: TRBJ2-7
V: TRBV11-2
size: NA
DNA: TGTGCCAGCAGTCCCGGGACAGGGGCTATCGAGCAGTACTTC
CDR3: CASSPGTGAIEQYF

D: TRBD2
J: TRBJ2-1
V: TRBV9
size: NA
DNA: TGTGCCAGCAGCGTACTGGATAGCGGGAGGATTGAGCAGTTCTTC
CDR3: CASSVLDSGRIEQFF

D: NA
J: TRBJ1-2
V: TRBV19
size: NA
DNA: TGTGCCAGTAGTAAGACACTCGGGGGAGTTGACTATGGCTACACCTTC
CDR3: CASSKTLGGVDYGYTF

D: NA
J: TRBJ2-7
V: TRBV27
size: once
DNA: TGTGCCAGCAGTACCGTGGGGGGGACAGTCCCCTACGAGCAGTACTTC
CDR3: CASSTVGGTVPYEQYF

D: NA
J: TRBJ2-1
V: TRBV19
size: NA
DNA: TGTGCCAGTAGTATTCTCAGCTCCTACAATGAGCAGTTCTTC
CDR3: CASSILSSYNEQFF

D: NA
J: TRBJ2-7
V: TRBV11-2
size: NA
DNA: TGTGCCAGCAGCTTAGTCCTGGGGGCCTCCTTCTACGAGCAGTACTTC
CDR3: CASSLVLGASFYEQYF

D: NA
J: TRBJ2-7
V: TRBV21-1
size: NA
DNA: TGTGCCAGCCTTGACAGGGTTCAGGGCGAGCAGTACTTC
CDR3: CASLDRVQGEQYF

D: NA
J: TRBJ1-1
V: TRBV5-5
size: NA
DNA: TGTGCCAGCAGCTCCGGACTGCGCGCCACTGAAGCTTTCTTT
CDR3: CASSSGLRATEAFF

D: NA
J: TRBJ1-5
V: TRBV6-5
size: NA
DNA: TGTGCCAGCAGTTACTCGGGCCCCAATCAGCCCCAGCATTTT
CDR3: CASSYSGPNQPQHF

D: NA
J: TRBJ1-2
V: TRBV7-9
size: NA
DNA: TGTGCCAGCAGCCGGAGAGATACCCCCTACACCTTC
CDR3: CASSRRDTPYTF

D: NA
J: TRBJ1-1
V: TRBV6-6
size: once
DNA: TGTGCCAGCAGTTACTCGGGGGTTGCTGAAGCTTTCTTT
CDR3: CASSYSGVAEAFF

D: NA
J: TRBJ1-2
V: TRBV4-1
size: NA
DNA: TGCGCCAGCAGCCAAGATCCTACTGCTAACTATGGCTACACCTTC
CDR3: CASSQDPTANYGYTF

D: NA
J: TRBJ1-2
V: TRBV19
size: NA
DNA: TGTGCCAGTAGCCTGAGGCGACAGGTGCAGGACTATGGCTACACCTTC
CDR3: CASSLRRQVQDYGYTF

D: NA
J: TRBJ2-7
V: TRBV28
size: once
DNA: TGTGCCAGCAGAACGTCACCAGCGGCTCTGAGCGAGCAGTACTTC
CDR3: CASRTSPAALSEQYF

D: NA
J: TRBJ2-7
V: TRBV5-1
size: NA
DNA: TGCGCCAGCAGTCCCGTGCGTCGGGGGCAGAACGAGCAGTACTTC
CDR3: CASSPVRRGQNEQYF

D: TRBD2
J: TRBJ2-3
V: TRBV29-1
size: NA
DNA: TGCAGCGGCCGAGCGGGAGGGCCGGGAGATACGCAGTATTTT
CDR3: CSGRAGGPGDTQYF

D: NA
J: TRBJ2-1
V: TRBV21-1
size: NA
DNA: TGTGCCGGACTAGCGGGGAATGAGCAGTTCTTC
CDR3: CAGLAGNEQFF

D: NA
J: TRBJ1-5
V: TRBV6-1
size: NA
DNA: TGTGCCAGCAGTGATAATCAGCCCCAGCATTTT
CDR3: CASSDNQPQHF

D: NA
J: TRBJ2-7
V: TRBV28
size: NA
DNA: TGTGCCAGCAGTTCGGCCGAGGGTAGAGACGAGCAGTACTTC
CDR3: CASSSAEGRDEQYF

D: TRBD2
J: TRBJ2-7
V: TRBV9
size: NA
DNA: TGTGCCAGCAGCTCCCAGGCGGGAGATTACGAGCAGTACTTC
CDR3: CASSSQAGDYEQYF

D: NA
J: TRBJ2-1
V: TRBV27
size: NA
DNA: TGTGCAGCAGGGGTGACCGTGTACAATGAGCAGTTCTTC
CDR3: CAAGVTVYNEQFF

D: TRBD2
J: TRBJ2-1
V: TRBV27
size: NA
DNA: TGTGCCAGCAGTTTAGGGACTAGCCCCACGGGCAATGAGCAGTTCTTC
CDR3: CASSLGTSPTGNEQFF

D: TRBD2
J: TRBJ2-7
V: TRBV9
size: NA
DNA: TGTGCCAGCAGCTTATACGCGACTAGCGGGACTTCCTACGAGCAGTACTTC
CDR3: CASSLYATSGTSYEQYF

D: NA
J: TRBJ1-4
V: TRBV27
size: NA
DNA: TGTGCCAGCAGTTTTGGCGCGGGGCAGGGGAATCGGAAACTGTTTTTT
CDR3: CASSFGAGQGNRKLFF

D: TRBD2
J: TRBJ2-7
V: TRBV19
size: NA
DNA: TGTGCCAGTAGTATAGATCTGAGCGGGAGGGTCTCCTACGAGCAGTACTTC
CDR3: CASSIDLSGRVSYEQYF

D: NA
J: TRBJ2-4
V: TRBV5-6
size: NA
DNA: TGTGCCAGCAGCTTGGCGGCCAAAAACATTCAGTACTTC
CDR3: CASSLAAKNIQYF

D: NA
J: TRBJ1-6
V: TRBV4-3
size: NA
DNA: TGCGCCAGCAGCCATAGAACAGGTCTTAATTCACCCCTCCACTTT
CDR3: CASSHRTGLNSPLHF

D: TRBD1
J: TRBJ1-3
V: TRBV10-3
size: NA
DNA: TGTGCCATCAGTGATTCCTATCGAGACAGGGGGGTCGGAAACACCATATATTTT
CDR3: CAISDSYRDRGVGNTIYF

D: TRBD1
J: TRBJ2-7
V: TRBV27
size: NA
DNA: TGTGCCAGCAGTTTATCTGGGCCCAGGGGGAGCGAGCAGTACTTC
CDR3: CASSLSGPRGSEQYF

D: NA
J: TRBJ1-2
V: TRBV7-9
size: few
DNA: TGTGCCAGCAGCTTACCAGGGGACTATGGCTACACCTTC
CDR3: CASSLPGDYGYTF

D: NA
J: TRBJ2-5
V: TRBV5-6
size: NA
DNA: TGTGCCAGCAGCTTGAAAGAGACCCAGTACTTC
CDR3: CASSLKETQYF

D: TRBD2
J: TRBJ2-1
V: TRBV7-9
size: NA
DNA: TGTGCCAGCAGCTCGGACCTAGCGGGAGTATCGAATGAGCAGTTCTTC
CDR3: CASSSDLAGVSNEQFF

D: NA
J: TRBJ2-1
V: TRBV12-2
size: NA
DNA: TGTGCAAGTCGCTCATGCCAAGGCGAGGGGTACAATGAGCAGTTCTTC
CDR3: CASRSCQGEGYNEQFF

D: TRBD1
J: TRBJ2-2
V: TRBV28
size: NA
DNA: TGTGCCAGCAGTCGACAGGGTTGGACCGGGGAGCTGTTTTTT
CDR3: CASSRQGWTGELFF